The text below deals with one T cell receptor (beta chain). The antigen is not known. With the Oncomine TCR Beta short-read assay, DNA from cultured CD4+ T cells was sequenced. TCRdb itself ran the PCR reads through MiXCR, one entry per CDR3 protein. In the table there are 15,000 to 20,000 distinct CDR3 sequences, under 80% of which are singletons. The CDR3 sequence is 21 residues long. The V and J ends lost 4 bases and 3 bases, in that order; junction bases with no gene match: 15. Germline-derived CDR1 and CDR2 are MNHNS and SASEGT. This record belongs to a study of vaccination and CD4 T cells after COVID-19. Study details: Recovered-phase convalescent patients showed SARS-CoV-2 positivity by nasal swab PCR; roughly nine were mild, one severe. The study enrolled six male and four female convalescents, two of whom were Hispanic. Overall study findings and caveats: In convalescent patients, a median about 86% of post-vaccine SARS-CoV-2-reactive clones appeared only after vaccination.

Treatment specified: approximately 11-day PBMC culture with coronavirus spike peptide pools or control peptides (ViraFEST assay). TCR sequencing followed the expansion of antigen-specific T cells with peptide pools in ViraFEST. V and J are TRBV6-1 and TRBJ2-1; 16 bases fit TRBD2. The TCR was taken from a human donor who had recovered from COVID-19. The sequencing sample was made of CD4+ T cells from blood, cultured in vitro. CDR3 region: CASSVYLPGLAGGSRYNEQFF. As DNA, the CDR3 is TGTGCCAGCAGTGTCTATTTGCCGGGACTAGCGGGGGGGTCCCGCTACAATGAGCAGTTCTTC.